Following are 26 T cell receptor beta chains from one sample sequenced in a study of post-analysis software for immune sequencing data. Whole-study findings and limits: Relative to controls, patients had about five TRBV segments at higher frequency, with TRBV5-6, TRBV5-1 and TRBV20-1 among these.

TCR beta cDNA libraries had unique molecular identifiers. MiXCR, run by TCRdb on the PCR reads, gives a single entry per CDR3 protein. The sample has about 540,000 distinct CDR3 sequences; under 40% are singletons. For these receptors, no antigen is known. Sequencing input: blood. These receptors all come from a girl aged 2-17 years with multiple sclerosis.

The chain joins TRBV28 to TRBJ2-3; 8 bases are shared with TRBD2. This CDR3 has 15 residues. Looked up from germline, CDR1 is MDHEN and CDR2 is SYDVKM. The trim removed 10 bases at V and 2 bases at J, leaving 11 bases unmatched. CDR3 sequence reads: CATLRAGGLTDTQYF. In DNA, the CDR3 is TGTGCCACCCTTCGGGCGGGGGGTCTCACAGATACGCAGTATTTT.

This clonotype was found once. The V call is TRBV4-1, the J call TRBJ1-5; 10 nucleotides agree with TRBD1. The CDR3 length is 16 residues. Germline CDR1 MGHRA, CDR2 YSYEKL. The V segment lost 2 bases and the J segment 5 bases; nucleotides outside the gene matches: 6. In DNA, the CDR3 is TGCGCCAGCAGCCAACCGCCGGGGACAGGGGATCAGCCCCAGCATTTT. It codes for CASSQPPGTGDQPQHF.

The chain links TRBV19 to TRBJ2-1; 10 bases map to TRBD2. The length of the CDR3 is 16 residues. J lost 2 bases, V lost 4 bases, and 5 bases had no gene match. Germline V gives CDR1 LNHDA, CDR2 SQIVND (reference sequence). CDR3 sequence reads: CASSRNSGGTYNEQFF. CDR3 DNA sequence: TGTGCCAGTAGTAGGAATAGCGGGGGGACCTACAATGAGCAGTTCTTC.

This chain uses TRBV20-1 with TRBJ2-7; 10 bases line up with TRBD1. V shed 6 bases, J shed 0 bases, and the junction held 5 bases outside the gene matches. CDR1 DFQATT and CDR2 SNEGSKA come from the germline V gene (reference sequence). The CDR3 has 14 amino acids. The CDR3: CSAMDRGGSYEQYF. CDR3 nucleotide sequence: TGCAGTGCGATGGACAGGGGGGGCTCCTACGAGCAGTACTTC.

V is TRBV20-1 and J is TRBJ2-3; 12 bases align to TRBD1. The CDR3 has 17 amino acids. Trimming removed 5 bases from V and 0 bases from J; junction bases left unmatched: 9. Germline loops: CDR1 DFQATT, CDR2 SNEGSKA (reference sequence). CDR3 loop: CSAGPGQGAPSTDTQYF. The CDR3 region has the DNA TGCAGTGCTGGGCCGGGACAGGGGGCGCCTAGCACAGATACGCAGTATTTT.

J is TRBJ1-2 and V is TRBV29-1; no clear D gene. The germline V gene has CDR1 SQVTM and CDR2 ANQGSEA. This CDR3 is 10 amino acids long. The V end lost 2 bases, the J end lost 7 bases, and 5 bases lay between the germline ends. The CDR3 region is CSVETLGYTF. The CDR3 DNA is TGCAGCGTTGAAACACTTGGCTACACCTTC.

This clonotype came up a few times. The J gene is TRBJ1-1, the V gene TRBV7-3; D possibly corresponds to TRBD1 (5 bases). V was trimmed by 1 base and J by 5 bases, leaving 8 bases between them. The CDR3 length is 13 residues. CDR1 is SGHTA, CDR2 FQGTGA, per germline. The CDR3: CASSLRGATEAFF. The CDR3 DNA is TGTGCCAGCAGCTTAAGAGGGGCTACTGAAGCTTTCTTT.

This clonotype was seen more than once but under ten times. The chain is built from TRBV10-3 and TRBJ2-3; 8 nucleotides agree with TRBD2. CDR1 is ENHRY, CDR2 SYGVKD, per germline. This CDR3 region has 14 residues. J gave up 2 bases and V 6 bases, and 4 bases lay outside the gene matches. In DNA, the CDR3 is TGTGCCATCAGAGGGCGGGGGGACACAGATACGCAGTATTTT. As protein: CAIRGRGDTDTQYF.

In its sample, this clonotype was seen once. The chain joins TRBV7-9 to TRBJ2-1, with no clear D. Germline CDR1 reads SEHNR; CDR2 reads FQNEAQ (reference sequence). The CDR3 covers 12 residues. Trimming left V 5 bases short and J 8 bases short, with 10 bases between. The CDR3 DNA reads as TGTGCCAGCAGCCGAGGTCCCGATGAGCAGTTCTTC. This encodes CASSRGPDEQFF.

This clonotype was recorded a few times. This chain uses TRBV12-3 or TRBV12-4 with TRBJ1-1; 7 bases are shared with TRBD1. The CDR3 spans 14 residues. The V gene end was trimmed by 3 bases and the J gene end by 2 bases; junction bases not matched to a gene: 3. The DNA for the CDR3 is TGTGCCAGCAGTTTGGGGACAGAAAACACTGAAGCTTTCTTT. Translating it yields CASSLGTENTEAFF.

The chain has TRBV11-2 and TRBJ2-3; D call uncertain. The germline V gene encodes CDR1 SGHAT and CDR2 FQNNGV. CDR3 length: 14 amino acids. Trimming pared 5 bases from V and 6 bases from J, leaving 15 bases between. The CDR3 DNA sequence: TGTGCCAGCAGCCCCTCGAGCCCCCGCGATACGCAGTATTTT. Encoded protein: CASSPSSPRDTQYF.

This clonotype has just one count. The chain has TRBV28 and TRBJ1-4, with D possibly matching TRBD1 (5 bases). CDR1 and CDR2 from the germline V gene are MDHEN and SYDVKM. The V gene lost 6 bases and the J gene lost 3 bases, with 20 bases spanning the gap. The CDR3 has 17 amino acids. The DNA for the CDR3 is TGTGCCAGCAGGCTAAAGGTCAGGGCTGGACCTAATGAAAAACTGTTTTTT. Protein sequence: CASRLKVRAGPNEKLFF.

A few counts support this clonotype. The chain employs TRBV20-1 and TRBJ2-7, with 11 bases fitting TRBD2. CDR1 and CDR2 from the germline V gene are DFQATT and SNEGSKA (reference sequence). The CDR3 runs to 15 residues. The J segment lost 2 bases and the V segment lost 4 bases, leaving 7 bases of the junction unmatched. The CDR3 region is CSATELAGDPYEQYF. In nucleotides, the CDR3 is TGCAGTGCTACCGAACTAGCGGGGGATCCCTACGAGCAGTACTTC.

The chain combines TRBV29-1 with TRBJ2-7; TRBD1 agrees at 9 bases. CDR1 is SQVTM and CDR2 is ANQGSEA in the germline V gene. The trim removed 5 bases at V and 4 bases at J, leaving 12 bases unmatched. This CDR3 has 15 residues. As DNA, the CDR3 is TGCAGCGTTTCCCGGGACAGGGTATCCTCATACGAGCAGTACTTC. Translated, it gives CSVSRDRVSSYEQYF.

J is TRBJ1-2 and V is TRBV9; D uncertain. CDR1 is SGDLS and CDR2 is YYNGEE in the germline V gene. The CDR3 is 15 amino acids. V was trimmed by 4 bases and J by 1 base, leaving 14 bases between them. Written as DNA, the CDR3 is TGTGCCAGCAGCTTAACCCACAGTCTTAACTATGGCTACACCTTC. Its protein is CASSLTHSLNYGYTF.

This clonotype has only one observation. The chain combines TRBV12-3 or TRBV12-4 with TRBJ2-6, with 7 bases aligning to TRBD1. The ends lost 10 bases at V and 0 bases at J; junction bases unmatched: 15. The CDR3 is 18 residues long. This CDR3 reads CANGSLRQGASGANVLTF. The CDR3 nucleotides are TGTGCCAACGGATCCTTACGACAGGGAGCCTCTGGGGCCAACGTCCTGACTTTC.

The genes are TRBV6-6 and TRBJ1-5, with 10 bases identical to TRBD1. The CDR3 extends over 13 amino acids. The germline gives CDR1 MNHNY, CDR2 SVGAGI (reference sequence). J was trimmed by 14 bases and V by 0 bases; bases with no gene match: 4. The CDR3 coding sequence is TGTGCCAGCAGTTACTCTGGGACAGGGGATAAGCATTTT. It encodes CASSYSGTGDKHF.

Ten or more counts support this clonotype. This rearrangement joins TRBV10-3 to TRBJ2-5; D may match TRBD1 or TRBD2 (5 bases each). Germline V lookup: CDR1 ENHRY, CDR2 SYGVKD. The CDR3 is made up of 13 amino acids. Trimming removed 6 bases from V and 4 bases from J, with 12 bases in between. The CDR3 DNA follows: TGTGCCATCAGACCCAATGGGGGAGAGACCCAGTACTTC. This gives the protein CAIRPNGGETQYF.

The chain links TRBV5-1 to TRBJ2-1; 10 bases align to TRBD2. Germline-derived CDR1 and CDR2 are SGHRS and YFSETQ. This CDR3 spans 15 amino acids. V shed 4 bases, J shed 2 bases, and the junction held 3 bases outside the gene matches. The CDR3 nucleotides are TGCGCCAGCAGCAACAGCGGGGGGGCCTACAATGAGCAGTTCTTC. Amino acids: CASSNSGGAYNEQFF. Together with reference TRBV5-1 and TRBJ2-1, the CDR3 gives the full variable domain: KAGVTQTPRYLIKTRGQQVTLSCSPISGHRSVSWYQQTPGQGLQFLFEYFSETQRNKGNFPGRFSGRQFSNSRSEMNVSTLELGDSALYLCASSNSGGAYNEQFFGPGTRLTVL.

The chain recombines TRBV27 with TRBJ2-7; no clear D. The J call may not be correct, given that the DNA end is closer to TRBJ2-5. Germline CDR1 and CDR2: MNHEY and SMNVEV (reference sequence). The CDR3 has 14 amino acids. The CDR3 reads CASSQRTEMGTQYF. The CDR3 DNA follows: TGTGCCAGCAGTCAACGGACGGAAATGGGGACCCAGTACTTC.

The J gene is TRBJ1-2, the V gene TRBV7-2; D is ambiguous. V dropped 8 bases and J dropped 2 bases, with 15 bases sitting between them. Per the germline V gene, CDR1 is SGHTA and CDR2 is FQGNSA. The CDR3 has 14 residues. The CDR3 sequence is CASGDGHLNYGYTF. CDR3 in DNA: TGTGCCAGCGGGGATGGGCATTTGAACTATGGCTACACCTTC.

The chain couples TRBV12-3 or TRBV12-4 to TRBJ2-7, with 9 positions matching TRBD1. The CDR3 loop spans 13 amino acids. Trimming removed 7 bases from V and 2 bases from J; junction bases left unmatched: 3. CDR3 nucleotide sequence: TGTGCCAGCACCGGGACAGGGACCTACGAGCAGTACTTC. Residues: CASTGTGTYEQYF.

This clonotype was seen a few times. The V call is TRBV5-1, the J call TRBJ1-5; 7 bases fit TRBD1. The CDR3 runs 14 residues. Germline V lookup: CDR1 SGHRS, CDR2 YFSETQ. The ends lost 3 bases at V and 5 bases at J; junction bases unmatched: 5. CDR3 coding DNA: TGCGCCAGCAGCTACTCGCAGGGGGATCAGCCCCAGCATTTT. Amino acids: CASSYSQGDQPQHF.

This clonotype was detected ten times or more. The V gene is TRBV20-1, the J gene TRBJ2-2, with D tentatively TRBD1 or TRBD2 (5 bases each). Trimming cost V 4 bases and J 3 bases, with 18 bases left between them. Germline loops: CDR1 DFQATT, CDR2 SNEGSKA (reference sequence). The CDR3 consists of 16 residues. In DNA form, the CDR3 reads TGCAGTGCTACCCCATTTGGGGACGATTACACCGGGGAGCTGTTTTTT. Translating gives CSATPFGDDYTGELFF.

The CDR3 spells CASSSPRDRGRGEQFF. CDR3 in DNA: TGTGCCAGCAGCTCGCCCCGGGACAGGGGGCGAGGTGAGCAGTTCTTC. The chain uses TRBV12-3 or TRBV12-4 and TRBJ2-1; 12 nucleotides align to TRBD1. Losses at the gene ends were 6 bases for V and 9 bases for J; bases not matched to a gene: 12. There are 16 residues in the CDR3.

The sample holds a few counts of this clonotype. The chain recombines TRBV27 with TRBJ1-1; no firm D call. CDR1 and CDR2 from the germline V gene are MNHEY and SMNVEV (reference sequence). The CDR3 consists of 12 residues. V was trimmed by 7 bases and J by 4 bases, leaving 10 bases between them. CDR3 bases: TGTGCCAGCACCACACTGGGCACTGAAGCTTTCTTT. This codes for CASTTLGTEAFF.